This TCR beta chain is drawn from a study of early T cells in non-severe SARS-CoV-2 infection. Whole-study findings and limits: Sequences matched to VDJdb favored anti-spike CD8 responses, while private and CD4 specificities were missed.

Ten or more counts support this clonotype. The antigen remains undetermined. In germline, CDR1 is DFQATT, CDR2 SNEGSKA (reference sequence). Trimming removed 0 bases at V and 5 bases at J, with 14 bases between. The CDR3 has 15 residues. Each CDR3 protein is one row after TCRdb ran MiXCR on the 5' RACE reads. The sample shows around 60,000 distinct CDR3 sequences, roughly a tenth of them seen only once. Sample: whole blood. This chain links TRBV20-1 with TRBJ1-5; D possibly corresponds to TRBD1 (6 bases). The clonotype was recovered from an adult who was a healthcare worker with PCR-confirmed SARS-CoV-2 infection or an uninfected control (not recorded which). The chain's CDR3 is CSARDSRGSDQPQHF. The CDR3, as DNA: TGCAGTGCTAGAGATTCCAGGGGTTCGGATCAGCCCCAGCATTTT.